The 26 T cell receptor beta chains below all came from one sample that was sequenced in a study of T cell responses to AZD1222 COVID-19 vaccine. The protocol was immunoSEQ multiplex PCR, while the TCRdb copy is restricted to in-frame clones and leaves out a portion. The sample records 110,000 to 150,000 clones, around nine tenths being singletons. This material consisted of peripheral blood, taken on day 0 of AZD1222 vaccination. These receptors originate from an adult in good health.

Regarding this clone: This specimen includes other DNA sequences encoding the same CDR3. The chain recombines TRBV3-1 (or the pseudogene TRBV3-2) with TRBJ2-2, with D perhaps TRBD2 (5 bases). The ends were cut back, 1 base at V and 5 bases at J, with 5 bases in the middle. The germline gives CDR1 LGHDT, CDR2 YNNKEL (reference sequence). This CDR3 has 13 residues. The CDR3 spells CASSQGGTGELFF. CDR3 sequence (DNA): TGTGCCAGCAGCCAAGGCGGGACCGGGGAGCTGTTTTTT.

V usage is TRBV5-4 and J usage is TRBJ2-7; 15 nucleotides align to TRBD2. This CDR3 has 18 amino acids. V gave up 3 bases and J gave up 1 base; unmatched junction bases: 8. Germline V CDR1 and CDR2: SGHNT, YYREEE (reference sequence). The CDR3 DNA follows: TGTGCCAGCAGCTCAGGCGGACTAGCGGGAGGGCCGTCCTACGAGCAGTACTTC. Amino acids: CASSSGGLAGGPSYEQYF.

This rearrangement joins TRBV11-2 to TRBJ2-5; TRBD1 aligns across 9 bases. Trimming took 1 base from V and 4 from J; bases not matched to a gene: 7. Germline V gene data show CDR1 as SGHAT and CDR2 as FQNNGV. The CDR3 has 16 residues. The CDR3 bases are TGTGCCAGCAGCTTAGCGGGGACAGGGTTAGGAGAGACCCAGTACTTC. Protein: CASSLAGTGLGETQYF.

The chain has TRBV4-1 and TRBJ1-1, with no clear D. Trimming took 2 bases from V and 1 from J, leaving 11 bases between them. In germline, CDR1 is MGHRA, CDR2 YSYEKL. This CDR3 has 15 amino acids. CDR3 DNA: TGCGCCAGCAGCCAACCCCCTGAAAGGAACACTGAAGCTTTCTTT. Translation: CASSQPPERNTEAFF.

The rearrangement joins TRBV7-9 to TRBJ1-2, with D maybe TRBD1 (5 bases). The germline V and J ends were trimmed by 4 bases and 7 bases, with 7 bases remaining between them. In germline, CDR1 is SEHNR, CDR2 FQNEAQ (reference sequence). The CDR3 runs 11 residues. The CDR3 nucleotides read TGTGCCAGCAGCTCGAGGGGTGGCTACACCTTC. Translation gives CASSSRGGYTF.

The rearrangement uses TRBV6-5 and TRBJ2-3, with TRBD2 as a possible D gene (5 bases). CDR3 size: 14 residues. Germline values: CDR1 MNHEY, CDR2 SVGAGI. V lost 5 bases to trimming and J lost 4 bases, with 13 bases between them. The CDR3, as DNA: TGTGCCAGCAGTCGGAGGATTACTGCAGATACGCAGTATTTT. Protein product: CASSRRITADTQYF.

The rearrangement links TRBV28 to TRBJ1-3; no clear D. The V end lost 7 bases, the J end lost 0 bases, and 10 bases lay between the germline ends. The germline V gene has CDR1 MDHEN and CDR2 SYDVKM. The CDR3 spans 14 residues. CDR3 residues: CASTINFSGNTIYF. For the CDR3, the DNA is TGTGCCAGCACCATCAACTTCTCTGGAAACACCATATATTTT.

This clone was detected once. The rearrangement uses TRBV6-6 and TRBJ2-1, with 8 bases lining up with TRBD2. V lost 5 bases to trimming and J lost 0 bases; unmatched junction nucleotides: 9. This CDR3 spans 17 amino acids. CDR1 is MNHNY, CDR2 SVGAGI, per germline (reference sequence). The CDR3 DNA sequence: TGTGCCAGCAGTCACCGCGGGAGGTCTAGCTCCTACAATGAGCAGTTCTTC. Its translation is CASSHRGRSSSYNEQFF.

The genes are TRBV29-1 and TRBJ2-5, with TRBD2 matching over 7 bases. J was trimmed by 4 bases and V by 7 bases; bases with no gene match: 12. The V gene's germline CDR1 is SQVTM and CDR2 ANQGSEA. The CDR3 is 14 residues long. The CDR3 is CSAPRAGARETQYF. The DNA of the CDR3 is TGCAGCGCACCTCGGGCGGGAGCGAGAGAGACCCAGTACTTC.

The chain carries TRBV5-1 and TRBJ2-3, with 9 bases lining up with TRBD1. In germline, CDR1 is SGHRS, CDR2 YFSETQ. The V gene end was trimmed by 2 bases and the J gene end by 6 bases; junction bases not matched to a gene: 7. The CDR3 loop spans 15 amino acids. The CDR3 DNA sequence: TGCGCCAGCAGCTTCGGGACAGGGTTGACGGATACGCAGTATTTT. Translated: CASSFGTGLTDTQYF.

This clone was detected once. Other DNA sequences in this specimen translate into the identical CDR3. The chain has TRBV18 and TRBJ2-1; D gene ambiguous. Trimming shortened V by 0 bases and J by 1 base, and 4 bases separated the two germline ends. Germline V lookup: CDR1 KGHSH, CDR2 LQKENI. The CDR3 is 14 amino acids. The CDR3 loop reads CASSPPSSYNEQFF. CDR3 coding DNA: TGTGCCAGCTCACCACCTAGTTCCTACAATGAGCAGTTCTTC.

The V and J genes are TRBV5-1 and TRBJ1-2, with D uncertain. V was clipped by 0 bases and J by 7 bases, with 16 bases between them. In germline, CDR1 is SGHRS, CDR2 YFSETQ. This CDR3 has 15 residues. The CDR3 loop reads CASSLDASLGGGYTF. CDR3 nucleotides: TGCGCCAGCAGCTTGGACGCCTCGCTGGGAGGTGGCTACACCTTC.

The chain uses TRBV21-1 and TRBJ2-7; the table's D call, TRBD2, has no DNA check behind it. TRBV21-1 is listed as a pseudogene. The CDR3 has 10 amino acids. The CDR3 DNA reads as TGTGCCAGCAGCAAACTTCTCCGGTACTTC. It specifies CASSKLLRYF.

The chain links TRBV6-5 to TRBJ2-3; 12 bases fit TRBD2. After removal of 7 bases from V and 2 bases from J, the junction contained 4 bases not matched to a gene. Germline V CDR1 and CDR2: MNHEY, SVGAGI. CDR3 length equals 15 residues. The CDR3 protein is CASKGLAGSTDTQYF. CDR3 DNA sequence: TGTGCCAGCAAGGGACTAGCGGGTTCCACAGATACGCAGTATTTT.

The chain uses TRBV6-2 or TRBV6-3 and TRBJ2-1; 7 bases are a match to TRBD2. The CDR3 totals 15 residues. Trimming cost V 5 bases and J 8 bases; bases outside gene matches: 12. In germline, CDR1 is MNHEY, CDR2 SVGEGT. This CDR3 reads CASSPREDGAHEQFF. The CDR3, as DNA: TGTGCCAGCAGTCCCCGGGAGGATGGGGCCCATGAGCAGTTCTTC.

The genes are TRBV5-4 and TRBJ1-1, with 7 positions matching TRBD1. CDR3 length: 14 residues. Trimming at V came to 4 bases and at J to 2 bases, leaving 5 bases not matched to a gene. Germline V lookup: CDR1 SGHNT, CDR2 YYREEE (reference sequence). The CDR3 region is CASSPDRFNTEAFF. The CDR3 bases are TGTGCCAGCAGCCCGGACAGGTTTAACACTGAAGCTTTCTTT.

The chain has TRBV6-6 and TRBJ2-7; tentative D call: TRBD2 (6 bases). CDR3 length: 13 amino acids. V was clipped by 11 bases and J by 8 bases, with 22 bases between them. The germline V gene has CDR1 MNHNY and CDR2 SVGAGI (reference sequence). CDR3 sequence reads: CAHRGAEGSKQYF. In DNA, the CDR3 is TGTGCCCACAGAGGGGCGGAGGGGAGCAAGCAGTACTTC.

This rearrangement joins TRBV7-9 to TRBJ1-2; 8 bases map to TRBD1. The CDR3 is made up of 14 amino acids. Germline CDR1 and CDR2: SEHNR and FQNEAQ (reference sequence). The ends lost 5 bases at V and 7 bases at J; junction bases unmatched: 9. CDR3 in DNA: TGTGCCAGCAGCCTCCGGACAGGGAGGGCTGGCTACACCTTC. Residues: CASSLRTGRAGYTF.

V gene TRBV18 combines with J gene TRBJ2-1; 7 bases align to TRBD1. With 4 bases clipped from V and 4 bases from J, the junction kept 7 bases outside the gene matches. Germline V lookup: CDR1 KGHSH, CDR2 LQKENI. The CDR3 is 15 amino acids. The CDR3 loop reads CASSRDRRDYNEQFF. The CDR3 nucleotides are TGTGCCAGCTCACGGGACAGACGAGATTACAATGAGCAGTTCTTC.

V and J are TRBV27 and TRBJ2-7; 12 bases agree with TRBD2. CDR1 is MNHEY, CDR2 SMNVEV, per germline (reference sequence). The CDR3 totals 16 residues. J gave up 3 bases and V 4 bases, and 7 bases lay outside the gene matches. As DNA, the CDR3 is TGTGCCAGCAGTTCCGAGACTAGCGGGAGATACTACGAGCAGTACTTC. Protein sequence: CASSSETSGRYYEQYF.

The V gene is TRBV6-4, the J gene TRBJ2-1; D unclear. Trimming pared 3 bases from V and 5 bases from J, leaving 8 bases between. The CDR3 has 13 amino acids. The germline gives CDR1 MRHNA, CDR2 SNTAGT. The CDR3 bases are TGTGCCAGCAGTGAGGGCAGCAACAATGAGCAGTTCTTC. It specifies CASSEGSNNEQFF.

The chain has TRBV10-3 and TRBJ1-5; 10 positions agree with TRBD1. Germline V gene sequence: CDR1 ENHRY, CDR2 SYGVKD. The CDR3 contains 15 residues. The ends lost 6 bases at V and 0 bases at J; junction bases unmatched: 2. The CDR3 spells CAISRTGGSNQPQHF. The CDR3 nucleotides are TGTGCCATCAGCCGGACAGGGGGTAGCAATCAGCCCCAGCATTTT.

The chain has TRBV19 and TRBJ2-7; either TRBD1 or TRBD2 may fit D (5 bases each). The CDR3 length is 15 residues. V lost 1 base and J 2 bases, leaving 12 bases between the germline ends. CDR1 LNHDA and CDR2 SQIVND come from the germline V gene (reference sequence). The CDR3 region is CASSIGWGLTYEQYF. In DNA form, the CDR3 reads TGTGCCAGTAGTATAGGTTGGGGGTTGACCTACGAGCAGTACTTC.

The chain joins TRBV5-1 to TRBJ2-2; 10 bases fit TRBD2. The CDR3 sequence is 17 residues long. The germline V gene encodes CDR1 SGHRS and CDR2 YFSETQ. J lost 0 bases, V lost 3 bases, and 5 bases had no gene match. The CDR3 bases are TGCGCCAGCAGCTCTAATCTAGCGGGAGCGAACACCGGGGAGCTGTTTTTT. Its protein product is CASSSNLAGANTGELFF.

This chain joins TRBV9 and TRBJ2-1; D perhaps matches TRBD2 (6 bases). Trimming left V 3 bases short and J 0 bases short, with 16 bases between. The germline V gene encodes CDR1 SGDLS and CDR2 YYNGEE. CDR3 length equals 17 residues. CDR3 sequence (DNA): TGTGCCAGCAGCGCCACTAGCTTCTTAAGCTCCTACAATGAGCAGTTCTTC. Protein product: CASSATSFLSSYNEQFF.

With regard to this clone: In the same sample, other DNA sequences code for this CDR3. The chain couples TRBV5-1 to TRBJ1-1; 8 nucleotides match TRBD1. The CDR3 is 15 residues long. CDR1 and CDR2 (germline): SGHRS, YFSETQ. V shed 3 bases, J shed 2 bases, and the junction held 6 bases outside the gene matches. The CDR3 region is CASSYDGQGNTEAFF. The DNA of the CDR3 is TGCGCCAGCAGCTACGACGGACAGGGAAACACTGAAGCTTTCTTT.